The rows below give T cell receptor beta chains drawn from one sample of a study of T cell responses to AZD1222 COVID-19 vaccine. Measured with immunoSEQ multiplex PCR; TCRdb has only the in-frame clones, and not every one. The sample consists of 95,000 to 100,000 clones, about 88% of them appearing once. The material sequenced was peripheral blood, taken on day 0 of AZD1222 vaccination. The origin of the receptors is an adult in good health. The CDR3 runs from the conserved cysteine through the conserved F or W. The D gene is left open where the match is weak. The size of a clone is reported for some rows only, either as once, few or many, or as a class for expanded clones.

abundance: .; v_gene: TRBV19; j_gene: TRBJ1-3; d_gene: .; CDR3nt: TGTGCCATCCTCGCGCCCTCTGGAAACACCATATATTTT; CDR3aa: CAILAPSGNTIYF
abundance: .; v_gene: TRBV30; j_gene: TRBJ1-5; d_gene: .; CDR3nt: TGTGCCTGGAGTCCTCAGGGGCTCAGCAATCAGCCCCAGCATTTT; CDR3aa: CAWSPQGLSNQPQHF
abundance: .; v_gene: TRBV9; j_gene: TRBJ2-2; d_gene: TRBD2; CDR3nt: TGTGCCAGCAGCGTAGATCCAGGACGGGGGGTCGGGGAGCTGTTTTTT; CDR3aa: CASSVDPGRGVGELFF
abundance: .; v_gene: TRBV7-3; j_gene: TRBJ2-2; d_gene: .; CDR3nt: TGTGCCAGCAGCCCACTAGCCCTGTCCTACACCGGGGAGCTGTTTTTT; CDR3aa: CASSPLALSYTGELFF
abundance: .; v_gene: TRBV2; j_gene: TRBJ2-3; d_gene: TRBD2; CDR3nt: TGTGCCGAAAGGGAGGGGCCTTCCACAGATACGCAGTATTTT; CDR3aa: CAEREGPSTDTQYF
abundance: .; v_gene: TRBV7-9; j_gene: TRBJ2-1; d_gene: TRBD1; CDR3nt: TGTGCCAGCGACCCGAGACAGGGGGCCGATGAGCAGTTCTTC; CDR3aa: CASDPRQGADEQFF
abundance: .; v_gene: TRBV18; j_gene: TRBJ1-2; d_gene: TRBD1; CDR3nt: TGTGCCAGCTCACCTACAGGGGATATAGAGGGCTACACCTTC; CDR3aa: CASSPTGDIEGYTF
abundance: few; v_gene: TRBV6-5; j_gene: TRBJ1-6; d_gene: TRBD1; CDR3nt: TGTGCCAGCAGATCACAGGGGCACTCACCCCTCCACTTT; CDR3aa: CASRSQGHSPLHF
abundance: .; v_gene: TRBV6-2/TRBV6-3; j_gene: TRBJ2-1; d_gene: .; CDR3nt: TGTGCCAGCAGTTACCCTGGCAGCGGTTACAATGAGCAGTTCTTC; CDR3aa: CASSYPGSGYNEQFF
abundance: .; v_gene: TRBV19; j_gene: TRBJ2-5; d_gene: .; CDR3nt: TGTGCCAGTAGTGTCAGAGCCGGGGGCCAAGAGACCCAGTACTTC; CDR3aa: CASSVRAGGQETQYF
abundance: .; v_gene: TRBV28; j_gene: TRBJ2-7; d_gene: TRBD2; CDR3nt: TGTGCCAACCCCCCTCAGCGGGGGGTCGAGCAGTACTTC; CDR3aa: CANPPQRGVEQYF
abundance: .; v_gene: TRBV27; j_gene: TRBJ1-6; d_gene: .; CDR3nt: TGTGCCAGCAGAGCAGGCAGGGTTAATTCACCCCTCCACTTT; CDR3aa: CASRAGRVNSPLHF
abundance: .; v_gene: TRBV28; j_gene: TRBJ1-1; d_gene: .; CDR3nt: TGTGCCAGCAGCCTCCTAAGGGGGATGAACACTGAAGCTTTCTTT; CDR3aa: CASSLLRGMNTEAFF
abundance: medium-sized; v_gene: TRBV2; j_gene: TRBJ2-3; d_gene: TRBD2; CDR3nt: TGTGCCAGCAGTACCCAGAATACGGGAGGGCCGACAGATACGCAGTATTTT; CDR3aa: CASSTQNTGGPTDTQYF
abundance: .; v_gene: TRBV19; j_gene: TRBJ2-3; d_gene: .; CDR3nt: TGTGCTTCGAGATCGGGGGATACGCAGTATTTT; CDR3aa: CASRSGDTQYF
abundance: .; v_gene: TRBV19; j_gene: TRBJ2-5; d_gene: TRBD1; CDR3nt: TGTGCCAGTAGTATGGGACAGGGGGCATACGAGACCCAGTACTTC; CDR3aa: CASSMGQGAYETQYF
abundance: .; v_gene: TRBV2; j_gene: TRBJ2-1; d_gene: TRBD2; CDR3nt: TGTGCCAGCAGTGAGGCCCTAGCGGGATTCAATGAGCAGTTCTTC; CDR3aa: CASSEALAGFNEQFF
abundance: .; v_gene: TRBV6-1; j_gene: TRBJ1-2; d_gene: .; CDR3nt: TGTGCCAGCAGTGACGCCATCTATGGCTACACCTTC; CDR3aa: CASSDAIYGYTF
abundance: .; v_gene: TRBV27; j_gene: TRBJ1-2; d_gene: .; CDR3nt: TGTGCCAGCAGTTTATCAGGGAACTATGGCTACACCTTC; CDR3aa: CASSLSGNYGYTF
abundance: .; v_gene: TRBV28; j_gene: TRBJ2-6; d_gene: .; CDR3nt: TGTGCCAGCAGTTTCCCGGGGGACGGGGCCAACGTCCTGACTTTC; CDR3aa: CASSFPGDGANVLTF
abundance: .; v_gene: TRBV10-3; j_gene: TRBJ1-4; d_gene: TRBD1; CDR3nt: TGTGCCATCAGTGCCGGACAGGAATGGAAAACACTGTTTTTT; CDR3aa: CAISAGQEWKTLFF
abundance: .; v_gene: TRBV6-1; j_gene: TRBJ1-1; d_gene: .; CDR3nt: TGTGCCAGCAGTGAAGGACCCCTATTCGGGTCGAACACTGAAGCTTTCTTT; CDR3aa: CASSEGPLFGSNTEAFF
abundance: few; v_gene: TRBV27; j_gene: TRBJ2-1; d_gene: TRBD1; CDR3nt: TGTGCCAGCAGTCCCCTAGGAGGGACAGGGGGCAATGAGCAGTTCTTC; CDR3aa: CASSPLGGTGGNEQFF
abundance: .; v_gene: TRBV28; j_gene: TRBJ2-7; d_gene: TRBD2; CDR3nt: TGTGCCAGCACGAAACTAGCGGGAGGGAGTAACTCCTACGAGCAGTACTTC; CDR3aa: CASTKLAGGSNSYEQYF
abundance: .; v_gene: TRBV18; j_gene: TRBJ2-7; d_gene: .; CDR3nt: TGTGCCAGCTCACAAGCAGTGGCTGTAGGTTACGAGCAGTACTTC; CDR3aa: CASSQAVAVGYEQYF
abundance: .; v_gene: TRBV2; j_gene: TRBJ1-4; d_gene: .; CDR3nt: TGTGCCAGCTCGGGGGTGGATTCAACTAATGAAAAACTGTTTTTT; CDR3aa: CASSGVDSTNEKLFF
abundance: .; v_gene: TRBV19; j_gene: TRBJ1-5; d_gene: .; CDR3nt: TGTGCCAGTACCACAGGGTATAAGCCCCAGCATTTT; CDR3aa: CASTTGYKPQHF
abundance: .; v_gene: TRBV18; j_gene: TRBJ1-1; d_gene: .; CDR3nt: TGTGCCAGCTCACCGCAGGACAAAATTGGGGGAGCTTTCTTT; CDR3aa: CASSPQDKIGGAFF
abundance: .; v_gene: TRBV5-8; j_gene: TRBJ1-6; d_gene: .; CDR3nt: TGTGCCAGCAGCAGGACGGGGTATTCACCCCTCCACTTT; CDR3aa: CASSRTGYSPLHF
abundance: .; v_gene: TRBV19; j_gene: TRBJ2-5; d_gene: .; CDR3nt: TGTGCCAGTAGTATTGGGGGGCCAGATCCATCCCAAGAGACCCAGTACTTC; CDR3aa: CASSIGGPDPSQETQYF
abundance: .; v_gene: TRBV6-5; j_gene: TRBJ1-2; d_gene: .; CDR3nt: TGTGCCAGCAGTACCCTTGGAGGAAACTATGGCTACACCTTC; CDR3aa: CASSTLGGNYGYTF
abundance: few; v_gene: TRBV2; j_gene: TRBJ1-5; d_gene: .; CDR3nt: TGTGCCAGCAGTGAAGCTGGATATAGCAATCAGCCCCAGCATTTT; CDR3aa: CASSEAGYSNQPQHF
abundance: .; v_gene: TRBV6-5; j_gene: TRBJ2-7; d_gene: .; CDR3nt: TGTGCCAGAGCGGGTGAGGTCGAGCAGTACTTC; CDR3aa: CARAGEVEQYF
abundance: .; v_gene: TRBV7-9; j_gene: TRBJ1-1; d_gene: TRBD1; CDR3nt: TGTGCCAGCAGCTTAGTAGGGACAGCGGGAACTGAAGCTTTCTTT; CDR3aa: CASSLVGTAGTEAFF
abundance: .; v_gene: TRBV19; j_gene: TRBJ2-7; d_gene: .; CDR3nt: TGTGCCAGTAGTATCGTTGGGGGGTTGGTCTACGAGCAGTACTTC; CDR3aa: CASSIVGGLVYEQYF
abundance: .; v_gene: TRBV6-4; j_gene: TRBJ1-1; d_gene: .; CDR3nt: TGTGCCAGCAGTTCCGACGGAACTGAAGCTTTCTTT; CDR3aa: CASSSDGTEAFF
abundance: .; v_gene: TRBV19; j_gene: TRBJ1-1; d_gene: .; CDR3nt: TGTGCCAGTAGTATAGGTCCCCGGGGGAGCACTGAAGCTTTCTTT; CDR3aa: CASSIGPRGSTEAFF
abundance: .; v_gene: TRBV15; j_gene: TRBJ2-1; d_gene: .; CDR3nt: TGTGCCACCAGCAGAGGGAACAATGAGCAGTTCTTC; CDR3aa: CATSRGNNEQFF
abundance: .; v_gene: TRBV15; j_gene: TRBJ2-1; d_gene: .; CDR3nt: TGTGCCACCAGCAGAGATGTTGGTTTTGTCAGTGAGCAGTTCTTC; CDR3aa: CATSRDVGFVSEQFF
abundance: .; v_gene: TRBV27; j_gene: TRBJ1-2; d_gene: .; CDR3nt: TGTGCCAGCAGTCCTTATACCGGGACCACATATGGCTACACCTTC; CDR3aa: CASSPYTGTTYGYTF
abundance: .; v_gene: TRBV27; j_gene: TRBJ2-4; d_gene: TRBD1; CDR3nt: TGTGCCAGCAGTCCCAACCCTTTTCTTAGGGGCCTCGACAGGGGGCGCGACAAAAACATTCAGTACTTC; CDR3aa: CASSPNPFLRGLDRGRDKNIQYF
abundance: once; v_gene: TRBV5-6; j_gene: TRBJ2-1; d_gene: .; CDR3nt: TGTGCCAGCAGCAGGTACAATGAGCAGTTCTTC; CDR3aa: CASSRYNEQFF
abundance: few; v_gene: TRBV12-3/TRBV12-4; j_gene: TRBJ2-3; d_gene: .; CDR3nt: TGTGCCAGCAGTTTTTTCACAGATACGCAGTATTTT; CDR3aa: CASSFFTDTQYF
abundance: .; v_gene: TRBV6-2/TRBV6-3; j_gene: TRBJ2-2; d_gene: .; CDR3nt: TGTGCCAGCAGTTACTCGATGGTCCGACCGAACACCGGGGAGCTGTTTTTT; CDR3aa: CASSYSMVRPNTGELFF
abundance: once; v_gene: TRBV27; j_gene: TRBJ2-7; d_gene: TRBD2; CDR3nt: TGTGCCAGCAGTCCGACTAGCATAGGCGAGCAGTACTTC; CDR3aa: CASSPTSIGEQYF
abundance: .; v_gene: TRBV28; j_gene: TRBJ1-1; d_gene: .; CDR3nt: TGTGTCTGCAGTTTATCGGGGAGGCGCACTGAAGCTTTCTTT; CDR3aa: CVCSLSGRRTEAFF
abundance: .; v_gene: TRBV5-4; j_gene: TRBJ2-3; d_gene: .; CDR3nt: TGTGCCAGCAGTCTCGGTGGGACAGATACGCAGTATTTT; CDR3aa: CASSLGGTDTQYF
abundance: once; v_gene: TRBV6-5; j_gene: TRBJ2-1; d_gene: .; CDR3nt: TGTGCCAGCAGACGAGGACAGCCCCCTGAGCAGTTCTTC; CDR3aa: CASRRGQPPEQFF
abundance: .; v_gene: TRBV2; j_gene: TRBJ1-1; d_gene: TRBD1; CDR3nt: TGTGCCAGCACCCCGACAGGGGGCGAAGCTTTCTTT; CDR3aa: CASTPTGGEAFF
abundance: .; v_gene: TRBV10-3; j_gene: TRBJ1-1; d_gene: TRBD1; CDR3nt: TGTGCCATCAGGCAGGGGGAGAACACTGAAGCTTTCTTT; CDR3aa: CAIRQGENTEAFF
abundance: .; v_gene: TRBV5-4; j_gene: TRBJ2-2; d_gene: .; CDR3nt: TGTGCCAGCAGCTTGGGTCCCGGGGAGCTGTTTTTT; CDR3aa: CASSLGPGELFF
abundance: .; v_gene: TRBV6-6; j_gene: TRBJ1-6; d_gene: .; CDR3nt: TGTGCCAGCAGTTACAGATCAGGGCGAAGTTCACCCCTCCACTTT; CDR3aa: CASSYRSGRSSPLHF
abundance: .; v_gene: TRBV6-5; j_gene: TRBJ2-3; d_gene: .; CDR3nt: TGTGCCATCGTCGATGGAGTGACAGATACGCAGTATTTT; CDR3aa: CAIVDGVTDTQYF
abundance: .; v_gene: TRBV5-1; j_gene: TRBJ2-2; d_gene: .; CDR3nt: TGCGCCAGCAGCCCTGAGGGGGCCGGGGAGCTGTTTTTT; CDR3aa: CASSPEGAGELFF
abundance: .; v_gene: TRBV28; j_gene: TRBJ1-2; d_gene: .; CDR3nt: TGTGCCAGCAGTTTTGGGGCAGCAACCCCCCGGGGCTACACCTTC; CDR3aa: CASSFGAATPRGYTF
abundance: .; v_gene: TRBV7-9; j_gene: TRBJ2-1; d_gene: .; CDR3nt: TGTGCCAGCAGCTTAGTAGGGACTGGTGAGCAGTTCTTC; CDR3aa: CASSLVGTGEQFF
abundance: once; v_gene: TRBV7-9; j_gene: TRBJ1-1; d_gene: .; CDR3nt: TGTGCCAGCAGTCAGGGGAACACTGAAGCTTTCTTT; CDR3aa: CASSQGNTEAFF
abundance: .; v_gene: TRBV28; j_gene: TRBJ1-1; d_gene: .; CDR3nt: TGTGCCAGCAGTTTAGGGGGGCGGGGTTCGAACACTGAAGCTTTCTTT; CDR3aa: CASSLGGRGSNTEAFF
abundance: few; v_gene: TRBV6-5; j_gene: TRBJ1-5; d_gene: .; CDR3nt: TGTGCCAGCAGTTCCAAAGAGAATCAGCCCCAGCATTTT; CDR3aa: CASSSKENQPQHF